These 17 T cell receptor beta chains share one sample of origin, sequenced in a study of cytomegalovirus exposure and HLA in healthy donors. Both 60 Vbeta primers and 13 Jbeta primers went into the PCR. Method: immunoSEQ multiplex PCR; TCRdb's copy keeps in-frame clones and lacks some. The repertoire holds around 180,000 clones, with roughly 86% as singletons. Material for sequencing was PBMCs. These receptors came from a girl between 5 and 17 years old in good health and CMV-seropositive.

This CDR3 reads CASSDLLAGGQSKQYF. CDR3 DNA sequence: TGTGCCAGCAGCGACCTCCTAGCGGGGGGGCAGTCGAAGCAGTACTTC. The chain carries TRBV2 and TRBJ2-7; 12 bases match TRBD2. Per the germline V gene, CDR1 is SNHLY and CDR2 is FYNNEI. The V and J ends lost 6 bases and 8 bases, in that order; junction bases with no gene match: 14. This CDR3 is built from 16 residues.

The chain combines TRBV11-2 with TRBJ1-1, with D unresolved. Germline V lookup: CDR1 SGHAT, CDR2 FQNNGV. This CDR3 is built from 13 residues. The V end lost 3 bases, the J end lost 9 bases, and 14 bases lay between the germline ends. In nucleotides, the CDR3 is TGTGCCAGCAGCTTCGTGCCAGATCAGAAAGCTTTCTTT. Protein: CASSFVPDQKAFF.

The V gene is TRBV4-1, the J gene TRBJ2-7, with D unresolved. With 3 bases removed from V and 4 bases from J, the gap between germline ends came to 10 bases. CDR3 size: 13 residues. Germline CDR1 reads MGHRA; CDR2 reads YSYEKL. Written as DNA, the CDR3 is TGCGCCAGCAGCCAGAATGACGGGTACGAGCAGTACTTC. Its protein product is CASSQNDGYEQYF.

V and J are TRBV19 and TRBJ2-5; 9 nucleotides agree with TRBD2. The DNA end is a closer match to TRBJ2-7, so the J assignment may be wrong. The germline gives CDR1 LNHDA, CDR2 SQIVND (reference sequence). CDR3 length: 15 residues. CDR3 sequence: CASSIVASGTYEQYF. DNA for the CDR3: TGTGCCAGTAGTATAGTGGCTAGCGGGACTTACGAGCAGTACTTC.

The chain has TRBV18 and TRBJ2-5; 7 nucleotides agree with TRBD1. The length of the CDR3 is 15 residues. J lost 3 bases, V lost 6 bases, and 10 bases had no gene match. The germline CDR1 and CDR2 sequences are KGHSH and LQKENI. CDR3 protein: CASSQTTGSKETQYF. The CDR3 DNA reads TGTGCCAGCTCCCAGACGACAGGGTCGAAAGAGACCCAGTACTTC.

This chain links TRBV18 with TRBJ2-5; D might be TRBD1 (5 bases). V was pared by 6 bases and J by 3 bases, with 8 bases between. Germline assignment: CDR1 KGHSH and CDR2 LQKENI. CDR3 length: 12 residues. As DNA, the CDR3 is TGTGCCAGCTCCGACAGCAAAGAGACCCAGTACTTC. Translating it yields CASSDSKETQYF.

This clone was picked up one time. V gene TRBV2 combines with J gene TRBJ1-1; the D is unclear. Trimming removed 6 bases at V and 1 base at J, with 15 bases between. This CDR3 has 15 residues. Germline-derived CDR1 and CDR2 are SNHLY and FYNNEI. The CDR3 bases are TGTGCCAGCAGGGATACGACACAGAGGAACACTGAAGCTTTCTTT. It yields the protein CASRDTTQRNTEAFF.

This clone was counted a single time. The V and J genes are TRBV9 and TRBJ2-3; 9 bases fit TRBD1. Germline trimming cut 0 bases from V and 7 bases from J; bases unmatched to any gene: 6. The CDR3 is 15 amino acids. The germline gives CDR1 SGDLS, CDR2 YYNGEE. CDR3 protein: CASSVDGQGRNTQYF. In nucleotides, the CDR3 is TGTGCCAGCAGCGTAGACGGACAGGGGAGGAATACGCAGTATTTT.

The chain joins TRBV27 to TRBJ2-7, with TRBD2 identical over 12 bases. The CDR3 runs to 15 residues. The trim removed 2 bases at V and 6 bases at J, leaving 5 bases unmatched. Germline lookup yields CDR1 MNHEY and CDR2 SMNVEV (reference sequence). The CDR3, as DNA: TGTGCCAGCAGTTTAAGCACTAGCGGGGGGACCGAGCAGTACTTC. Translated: CASSLSTSGGTEQYF.

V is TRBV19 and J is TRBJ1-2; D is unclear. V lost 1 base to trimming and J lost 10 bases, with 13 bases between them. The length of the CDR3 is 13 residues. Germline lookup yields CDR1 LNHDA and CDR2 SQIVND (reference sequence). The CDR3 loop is CASSIGGRSVYTF. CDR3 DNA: TGTGCCAGTAGTATAGGAGGGAGATCGGTCTACACCTTC. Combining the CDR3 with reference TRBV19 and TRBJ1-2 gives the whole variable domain DGGITQSPKYLFRKEGQNVTLSCEQNLNHDAMYWYRQDPGQGLRLIYYSQIVNDFQKGDIAEGYSVSREKKESFPLTVTSAQKNPTAFYLCASSIGGRSVYTFGSGTRLTVV.

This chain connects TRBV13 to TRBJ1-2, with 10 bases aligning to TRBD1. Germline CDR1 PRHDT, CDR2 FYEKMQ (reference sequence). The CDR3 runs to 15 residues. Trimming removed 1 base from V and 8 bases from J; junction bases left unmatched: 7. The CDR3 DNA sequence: TGTGCCAGCAGCTTAGCCGGGACAGGGGTTGGGGGCTACACCTTC. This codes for CASSLAGTGVGGYTF.

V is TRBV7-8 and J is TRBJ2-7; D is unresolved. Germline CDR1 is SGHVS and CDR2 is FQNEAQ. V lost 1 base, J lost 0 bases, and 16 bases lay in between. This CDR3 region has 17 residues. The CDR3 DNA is TGTGCCAGCAGCTTAGTTATAAGGAACAGTTACTCCTACGAGCAGTACTTC. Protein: CASSLVIRNSYSYEQYF.

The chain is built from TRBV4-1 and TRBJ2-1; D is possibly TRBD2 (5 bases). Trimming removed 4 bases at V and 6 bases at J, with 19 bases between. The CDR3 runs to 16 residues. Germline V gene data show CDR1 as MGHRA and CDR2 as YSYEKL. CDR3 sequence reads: CASSPLRPGNINEQFF. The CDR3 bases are TGCGCCAGCAGCCCCCTCCGCCCGGGGAATATCAATGAGCAGTTCTTC.

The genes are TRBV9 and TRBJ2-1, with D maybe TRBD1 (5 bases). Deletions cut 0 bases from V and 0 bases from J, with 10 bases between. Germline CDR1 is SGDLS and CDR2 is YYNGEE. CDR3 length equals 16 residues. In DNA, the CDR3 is TGTGCCAGCAGCGTAGTCCCAGGGATCTCCTACAATGAGCAGTTCTTC. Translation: CASSVVPGISYNEQFF. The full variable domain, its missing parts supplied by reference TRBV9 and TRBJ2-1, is DSGVTQTPKHLITATGQRVTLRCSPRSGDLSVYWYQQSLDQGLQFLIQYYNGEERAKGNILERFSAQQFPDLHSELNLSSLELGDSALYFCASSVVPGISYNEQFFGPGTRLTVL.

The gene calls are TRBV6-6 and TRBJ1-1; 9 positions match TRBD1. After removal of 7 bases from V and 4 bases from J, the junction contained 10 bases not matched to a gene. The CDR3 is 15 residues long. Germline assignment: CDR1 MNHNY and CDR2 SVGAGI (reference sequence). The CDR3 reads CASIHRDRVATEAFF. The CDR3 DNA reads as TGTGCCAGCATCCATAGGGACAGGGTCGCCACTGAAGCTTTCTTT.

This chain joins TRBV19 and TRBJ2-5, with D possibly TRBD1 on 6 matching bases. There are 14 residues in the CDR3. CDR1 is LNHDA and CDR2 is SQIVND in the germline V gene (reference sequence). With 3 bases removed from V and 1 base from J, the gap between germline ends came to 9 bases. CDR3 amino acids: CASSIGRGQETQYF. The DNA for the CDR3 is TGTGCCAGTAGTATCGGCAGGGGCCAAGAGACCCAGTACTTC.

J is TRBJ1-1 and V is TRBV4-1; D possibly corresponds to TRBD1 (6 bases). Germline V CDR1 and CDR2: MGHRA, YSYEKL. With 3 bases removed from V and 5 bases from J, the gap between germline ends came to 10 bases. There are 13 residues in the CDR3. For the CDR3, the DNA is TGCGCCAGCAGCCAGACAGGTATAACTGAAGCTTTCTTT. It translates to CASSQTGITEAFF.